The next 19 T cell receptor beta chains were all read from a single sample in a study of blood T cell repertoires in COVID-19. The protocol was immunoSEQ multiplex PCR, while the TCRdb copy is restricted to in-frame clones and leaves out a portion. The repertoire consists of under 150,000 clones, with approximately 87% occurring once and the leading ten covering about 2%. Sequenced material: peripheral blood. These receptors were collected from a man aged 65 to 79 with active COVID-19.

This sequence joins TRBV19 and TRBJ1-2; the match to TRBD1 covers 8 bases. The CDR3 consists of 14 residues. CDR1 and CDR2 (germline): LNHDA, SQIVND (reference sequence). Trimming removed 7 bases from V and 6 bases from J; junction bases left unmatched: 10. The CDR3 DNA follows: TGTGCCAGTAATCCAGCGGACAGGGACGATGGCTACACCTTC. Translation gives CASNPADRDDGYTF.

In regard to this clone: Additional DNA sequences in this sample encode the identical CDR3. The chain is built from TRBV7-2 and TRBJ2-7; 10 nucleotides align to TRBD2. Germline lookup yields CDR1 SGHTA and CDR2 FQGNSA. With 3 bases clipped from V and 3 bases from J, the junction kept 5 bases outside the gene matches. CDR3 size: 15 residues. CDR3 nucleotide sequence: TGTGCCAGCAGCTTCACCAGCGGGGGGGACTACGAGCAGTACTTC. It yields the protein CASSFTSGGDYEQYF.

The rearrangement uses TRBV27 and TRBJ1-5; 10 bases are shared with TRBD1. J lost 7 bases, V lost 5 bases, and 5 bases had no gene match. CDR3 length: 14 residues. CDR1 is MNHEY, CDR2 SMNVEV, per germline (reference sequence). The CDR3 here is CASSPGQGYQPQHF. The DNA for the CDR3 is TGTGCCAGCAGTCCGGGACAGGGGTACCAGCCCCAGCATTTT.

V usage is TRBV2 and J usage is TRBJ1-1; 10 bases line up with TRBD1. V trimming: 2 bases; J trimming: 5 bases; junction bases outside the gene matches: 5. From germline, CDR1 is SNHLY and CDR2 FYNNEI. This CDR3 is built from 15 residues. The CDR3 is CASSEKPDRGTEAFF. The CDR3 region has the DNA TGTGCCAGCAGTGAAAAGCCGGACAGGGGGACTGAAGCTTTCTTT.

The chain recombines TRBV24-1 with TRBJ2-1; the match to TRBD2 covers 15 bases. Trimming at V came to 2 bases and at J to 4 bases, leaving 8 bases not matched to a gene. CDR1 KGHDR and CDR2 SFDVKD come from the germline V gene. The CDR3 has 19 residues. As DNA, the CDR3 is TGTGCCACCAGTGATTCCAGATCCGGGACTAGCGGGAGGTACAATGAGCAGTTCTTC. It translates to CATSDSRSGTSGRYNEQFF.

V and J are TRBV7-2 and TRBJ2-3; D call uncertain. V lost 1 base to trimming and J lost 0 bases, with 8 bases between them. CDR1 is SGHTA, CDR2 FQGNSA, per germline. The CDR3 contains 15 residues. The CDR3 region has the DNA TGTGCCAGCAGCTTAGATCCCCCTAGCACAGATACGCAGTATTTT. Protein product: CASSLDPPSTDTQYF. The full variable domain, in which reference TRBV7-2 and TRBJ2-3 provide the parts outside the CDR3, is GAGVSQSPSNKVTEKGKDVELRCDPISGHTALYWYRQSLGQGLEFLIYFQGNSAPDKSGLPSDRFSAERTGGSVSTLTIQRTQQEDSAVYLCASSLDPPSTDTQYFGPGTRLTVL.

The genes are TRBV7-9 and TRBJ1-5, with 7 bases matching TRBD1. The CDR3 covers 13 residues. Germline-derived CDR1 and CDR2 are SEHNR and FQNEAQ (reference sequence). V lost 5 bases to trimming and J lost 7 bases; unmatched junction nucleotides: 5. The CDR3 DNA reads as TGTGCCAGCAGCCCCACAGGGGTCCAGCCCCAGCATTTT. It specifies CASSPTGVQPQHF.

This chain links TRBV30 with TRBJ2-4; tentative D call: TRBD2 (8 bases). The CDR3 is 17 residues long. Trimming shortened V by 3 bases and J by 1 base, and 19 bases separated the two germline ends. In germline, CDR1 is GTSNPN, CDR2 SVGIG (reference sequence). The chain's CDR3 is CAWRTREGAPAKNIQYF. The CDR3 nucleotides are TGTGCCTGGAGGACACGGGAGGGGGCGCCGGCCAAAAACATTCAGTACTTC.

The chain combines TRBV27 with TRBJ2-7; 12 bases are a match to TRBD2. The CDR3 runs 13 residues. From germline, CDR1 is MNHEY and CDR2 SMNVEV (reference sequence). Trimming took 8 bases from V and 2 from J; bases not matched to a gene: 1. CDR3 loop: CASRTSGAYEQYF. The CDR3 nucleotides read TGTGCCAGCCGGACTAGCGGGGCCTACGAGCAGTACTTC.

The chain links TRBV28 to TRBJ2-1, with 8 bases lining up with TRBD1. Germline CDR1 reads MDHEN; CDR2 reads SYDVKM. Trimming removed 6 bases from V and 9 bases from J; junction bases left unmatched: 25. The CDR3 has 19 residues. CDR3 sequence reads: CASRPTGTGELPDKGEQFF. The CDR3 DNA reads TGTGCCAGCAGACCAACCGGGACAGGCGAGCTCCCCGACAAAGGTGAGCAGTTCTTC.

This clone was observed once. The genes are TRBV4-3 and TRBJ1-1, with D possibly being TRBD1 (6 bases). The CDR3 has 14 amino acids. V was pared by 2 bases and J by 7 bases, with 14 bases between. From germline, CDR1 is LGHNA and CDR2 YSLEER. The DNA for the CDR3 is TGCGCCAGCAGCCAATCACAGGGCGGCCTTGAAGCTTTCTTT. Translating it yields CASSQSQGGLEAFF.

The rearrangement uses TRBV19 and TRBJ1-3; maybe TRBD1 (6 bases). Germline lookup yields CDR1 LNHDA and CDR2 SQIVND (reference sequence). The V end was cut by 9 bases, the J end by 4 bases, with 16 bases between. CDR3 length equals 14 residues. CDR3 in amino acids: CASRRAGVGNTIYF. For the CDR3, the DNA is TGTGCCAGCCGTCGCGCAGGGGTGGGAAACACCATATATTTT.

The chain couples TRBV4-3 to TRBJ2-2, with D unresolved. Germline CDR1 reads LGHNA; CDR2 reads YSLEER. Trimming took 2 bases from V and 1 from J, leaving 11 bases between them. The CDR3 spans 16 residues. The CDR3, as DNA: TGCGCCAGCAGCCAATTTAGTGTGGTGAACACCGGGGAGCTGTTTTTT. Residues: CASSQFSVVNTGELFF.

The chain uses TRBV28 and TRBJ1-1, with 9 nucleotides matching TRBD1. From germline, CDR1 is MDHEN and CDR2 SYDVKM. This CDR3 has 15 residues. V lost 4 bases to trimming and J lost 4 bases; unmatched junction nucleotides: 7. CDR3 amino acids: CASSSRTGVATEAFF. The CDR3 DNA is TGTGCCAGCAGTTCCCGGACAGGGGTGGCCACTGAAGCTTTCTTT. The variable domain in full, with the rest retrieved from reference TRBV28 and TRBJ1-1, is DVKVTQSSRYLVKRTGEKVFLECVQDMDHENMFWYRQDPGLGLRLIYFSYDVKMKEKGDIPEGYSVSREKKERFSLILESASTNQTSMYLCASSSRTGVATEAFFGQGTRLTVV.

Remarks on this clone: Other DNA sequences of this sample code for an identical CDR3. This chain uses TRBV24-1 with TRBJ1-5; no clear D gene. CDR1 is KGHDR, CDR2 SFDVKD, per germline. The CDR3 totals 13 residues. The germline V and J ends were trimmed by 6 bases and 2 bases, with 7 bases remaining between them. This chain's CDR3 is CATSRSGNQPQHF. The DNA for the CDR3 is TGTGCCACCAGTAGGAGCGGCAATCAGCCCCAGCATTTT.

With regard to this clone: This sample also contains other DNA sequences that code for the same CDR3. J is TRBJ2-2 and V is TRBV5-1; TRBD1 might be the D (6 bases). This CDR3 is built from 14 residues. Trimming took off 2 bases at V and 1 base at J, with 6 bases between the two ends. The germline CDR1 and CDR2 sequences are SGHRS and YFSETQ. CDR3 region: CASSLGGNTGELFF. CDR3 nucleotide sequence: TGCGCCAGCAGCTTAGGGGGGAACACCGGGGAGCTGTTTTTT.

The chain combines TRBV28 with TRBJ1-5; D gene uncertain. V was trimmed by 8 bases and J by 5 bases, leaving 10 bases between them. Germline V gives CDR1 MDHEN, CDR2 SYDVKM. The CDR3 length is 12 residues. CDR3 sequence: CASFRVDQPQHF. In nucleotides, the CDR3 is TGTGCCAGCTTCCGGGTGGATCAGCCCCAGCATTTT.

This clone was detected only a few times. The chain joins TRBV2 to TRBJ1-4; no clear D. CDR3 length: 16 amino acids. The V and J ends lost 0 bases and 4 bases respectively, with 12 bases between them. The germline gives CDR1 SNHLY, CDR2 FYNNEI. The CDR3 DNA is TGTGCCAGCAGTGAAGCGCTTCGTGGCCGTAATGAAAAACTGTTTTTT. Residues: CASSEALRGRNEKLFF.

The chain recombines TRBV14 with TRBJ2-1; 10 bases map to TRBD2. Trimming cost V 4 bases and J 6 bases; bases outside gene matches: 9. Germline CDR1 SGHDN, CDR2 FVKESK. The CDR3 is 16 amino acids. CDR3 nucleotide sequence: TGTGCCAGCAGCCCCCAGAGCGGGAGGGCCCTCAATGAGCAGTTCTTC. Translation gives CASSPQSGRALNEQFF.